These T cell receptor beta chains were read from a single sample in a study of blood T cell repertoires in COVID-19. Assay used: immunoSEQ multiplex PCR; TCRdb lists only in-frame clones, some missing. The sample contains about 220,000 clones, approximately 84% of which appear only once. Sequenced material: peripheral blood. The receptors shown here come from a woman aged 55-70 years with acute or convalescent COVID-19. Both conserved end residues are trimmed from each CDR3.

J gene	V gene	CDR3 protein
TRBJ1-1	TRBV28	ASGVGGLEAF
TRBJ2-5	TRBV10-3	AIRNDREETQY
TRBJ2-7	TRBV5-4	ASSLGTRAYEQY
TRBJ2-2	TRBV28	ASSPGTGTYTGELF
TRBJ1-1	TRBV3-1/TRBV3-2	ASSTRGSRQGAAEAF
TRBJ1-2	TRBV7-2	ASSLDRGYGYT
TRBJ2-1	TRBV4-2	ASSQGRRDEQF
TRBJ2-7	TRBV13	ASSFGQGVGLGQY
TRBJ1-2	TRBV6-5	ASTVTGGNRYGYT
TRBJ1-1	TRBV12-3/TRBV12-4	ASRRQSNTEAF
TRBJ1-2	TRBV7-2	ASSYAPTANYGYT
TRBJ1-1	TRBV5-5	ASSPGGGAMNTEAF
TRBJ1-5	TRBV6-5	ASSRHSGGQPQH
TRBJ2-7	TRBV18	ASSPPFGTGTYEQY
TRBJ1-4	TRBV3-1/TRBV3-2	ASSRDSQGEKLF
TRBJ1-2	TRBV30	AWSVRDRDYGYT
TRBJ2-1	TRBV2	ASSETSGGAYNEQF
TRBJ1-1	TRBV6-6	ASSYAEPNTEAF
TRBJ2-7	TRBV5-1	ASSYGGGNYEQY
TRBJ1-5	TRBV2	ASSASGGHQPQH
TRBJ1-2	TRBV28	ASSTYHRETGGYT
TRBJ2-1	TRBV5-1	ASSLEDRGRNEQF
TRBJ1-1	TRBV18	ASSRQGGTEAF
TRBJ1-6	TRBV6-1	ASSEVLGGNSPLH
TRBJ1-1	TRBV4-1	ASSQIDRGGNTEAF
TRBJ1-5	TRBV27	ATGMDQPQH
TRBJ2-1	TRBV6-5	ASRGGGAYNEQF
TRBJ2-7	TRBV5-1	ASSSYMSSGYEQY
TRBJ2-5	TRBV5-1	ASSSNSGGREETQY
TRBJ1-3	TRBV5-6	ASSPTSSGNTIY
TRBJ1-1	TRBV19	ASQRGSTEAF
TRBJ1-2	TRBV11-3	ASSFRGKVGYT
TRBJ2-1	TRBV9	ASNAGGGASYNEQF
TRBJ2-4	TRBV11-2	ASSSPLDYENIQY
TRBJ2-6	TRBV6-6	ASSQGALGANVLT
TRBJ1-6	TRBV6-5	ASGTGYSPLH
TRBJ1-1	TRBV12-3/TRBV12-4	ASRGRMTAEAF
TRBJ1-3	TRBV5-6	ASSLGSATIY
TRBJ1-1	TRBV29-1	SVRDTQNTEAF
TRBJ2-5	TRBV4-2	ASSQDVAGGPEETQY
TRBJ2-5	TRBV7-9	ASSWDSSATQY
TRBJ1-6	TRBV30	ACSGTGNSPLH
TRBJ1-1	TRBV11-2	ASSPQGAAVEAF
TRBJ2-5	TRBV18	ASSPNAGVQETQY
TRBJ1-4	TRBV4-1	ASSQETGRGEKLF
TRBJ2-3	TRBV14	ASSQRTPGGDTQY
TRBJ1-6	TRBV7-2	ASSSTGDSPLH
TRBJ1-2	TRBV13	ASSLNARQGYYGYT
TRBJ1-1	TRBV7-2	ASSVGGVPEAF
TRBJ2-2	TRBV5-4	ASSSRQGANTGELF